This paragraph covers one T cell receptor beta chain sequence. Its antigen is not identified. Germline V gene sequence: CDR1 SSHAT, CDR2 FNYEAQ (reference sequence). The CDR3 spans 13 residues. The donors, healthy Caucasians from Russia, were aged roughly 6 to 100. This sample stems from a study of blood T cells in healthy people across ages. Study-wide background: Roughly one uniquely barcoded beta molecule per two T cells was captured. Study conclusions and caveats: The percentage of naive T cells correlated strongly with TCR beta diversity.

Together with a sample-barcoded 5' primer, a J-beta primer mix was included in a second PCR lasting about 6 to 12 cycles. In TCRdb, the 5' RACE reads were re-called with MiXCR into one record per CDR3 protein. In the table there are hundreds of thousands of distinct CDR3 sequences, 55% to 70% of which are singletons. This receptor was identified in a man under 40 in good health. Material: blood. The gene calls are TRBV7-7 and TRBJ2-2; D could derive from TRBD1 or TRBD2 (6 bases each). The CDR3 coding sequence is TGTGCTAGTTCAGGGGAGGCCACCGGGGAGCTGTTTTTT. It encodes CASSGEATGELFF.